What follows is one T cell receptor beta chain and its context. The entry originates in a study of blood T cell repertoires in COVID-19. Produced via immunoSEQ multiplex PCR; TCRdb's table is partial and in-frame only. The table records roughly 40,000 clones, roughly 89% of them present only once. V gave up 6 bases and J gave up 5 bases, with 13 bases separating them. The CDR3 loop spans 13 amino acids. The sequence was obtained from a man aged 50 to 59 with active COVID-19. The sample was peripheral blood. The rearrangement links TRBV12-3 or TRBV12-4 to TRBJ1-1; D remains unclear. As DNA, the CDR3 is TGTGCCAGCAGGATACCAGGTCCGACTGAAGCTTTCTTT. Its protein is CASRIPGPTEAFF.